The clone carrying this T cell receptor beta chain is a singleton in its sample. Assay used: immunoSEQ multiplex PCR; TCRdb lists only in-frame clones, some missing. There are about 140,000 clones in the sample; less than 95% occur only once, and under 9% lies in the top ten. This entry belongs to a study of control samples from healthy donors and cancer patients. Trimming removed 5 bases at V and 4 bases at J, with 14 bases between. Germline V lookup: CDR1 MNHEY, CDR2 SVGAGI. The CDR3 has 14 residues. The sequencing input was blood. The genes are TRBV6-5 and TRBJ1-1; the D is unclear. The clonotype originates from a man in his late teens or twenties in good health. Written as DNA, the CDR3 is TGTGCCAGCAGTCGCAGTGAAGGAGGCACTGAAGCTTTCTTT. It translates to CASSRSEGGTEAFF.